This paragraph covers one T cell receptor (beta chain) sequence. Profiled with immunoSEQ multiplex PCR; TCRdb holds only in-frame clones, not every one. The table records about 57,000 clones, 83% of them present only once. V was pared by 5 bases and J by 2 bases, with 16 bases between. The CDR3 consists of 14 residues. The germline CDR1 and CDR2 sequences are SQVTM and ANQGSEA. These data originate in a study of OX40 agonist ivuxolimab in advanced cancers. The chain links TRBV29-1 to TRBJ2-7, with D maybe TRBD1 (6 bases). Here the sequenced sample was CD4+ or CD8+ T cells sorted from blood, taken in a trial of the OX40 agonist ivuxolimab. The origin of this receptor is an adult with an advanced solid tumor such as melanoma, head and neck, liver or kidney cancer. The CDR3 DNA follows: TGCAGCGTTAGGACAGCCACTTTTCCCTACGAGCAGTACTTC. Its translation is CSVRTATFPYEQYF.